These 21 T cell receptor beta chains were all obtained from the same sample, sequenced in a study of PD-1 blockade in classical Hodgkin lymphoma. Assay: immunoSEQ multiplex PCR; the TCRdb copy retains only in-frame clones and omits some. Among roughly 56,000 clones listed, approximately 90% were seen once. In every patient, relapse followed autologous stem cell transplantation, while exposure to brentuximab vedotin differed. The sample in question was peripheral blood mononuclear cells (PBMCs), obtained before the second cycle of nivolumab. Every receptor here comes from a human donor with classical Hodgkin lymphoma.

The chain joins TRBV5-1 to TRBJ2-3; D may be TRBD1 (6 bases). This CDR3 comprises 15 residues. Per germline, CDR1 SGHRS and CDR2 YFSETQ. V was pared by 3 bases and J by 2 bases, with 13 bases between. The chain's CDR3 is CASSSITGLTDTQYF. CDR3 bases: TGCGCCAGCAGCTCAATCACAGGGCTCACAGATACGCAGTATTTT.

With respect to this clone: Sequence at one end of the junction differs from germline and may be a read error. The rearrangement joins TRBV5-1 to TRBJ2-5; 7 nucleotides agree with TRBD2. This CDR3 has 15 residues. Looked up from germline, CDR1 is SGHRS and CDR2 is YFSETQ. The CDR3: CDSIVSGESYETQYF. Here the CDR3 DNA reads TGCGACAGCATCGTAAGCGGGGAGTCATACGAGACCCAGTACTTC.

V is TRBV11-2 and J is TRBJ2-5, with TRBD2 as a possible D gene (5 bases). V was pared by 3 bases and J by 5 bases, with 13 bases between. This CDR3 is built from 14 residues. Germline V gene lookup returns CDR1 SGHAT and CDR2 FQNNGV. CDR3 bases: TGTGCCAGCAGCTTTCCAGCGGCCTGGGAGACCCAGTACTTC. It codes for CASSFPAAWETQYF.

V and J are TRBV21-1 and TRBJ2-7; the table assigns TRBD1, which was not confirmed against the DNA. TRBV21-1 is tagged as a pseudogene. The CDR3 has 16 residues. CDR3 nucleotide sequence: TGTGCCAGCAGCAAAGCAGAAGGGGGCCGCTCCTACGAGCAGTACTTC. It yields the protein CASSKAEGGRSYEQYF.

The CDR3 protein is CASSLVSGKGGHEQYF. The DNA for the CDR3 is TGCGCCAGCAGCTTGGTTTCCGGGAAGGGTGGCCACGAGCAGTACTTC. The chain recombines TRBV5-1 with TRBJ2-7, with D maybe TRBD2 (5 bases). Germline assignment: CDR1 SGHRS and CDR2 YFSETQ. The CDR3 spans 16 residues. V was cut by 0 bases and J by 5 bases, with 18 bases left in between.

The rearrangement links TRBV5-1 to TRBJ2-2, with D unclear. Trimming took 7 bases from V and 0 from J, leaving 10 bases between them. The CDR3 loop spans 14 amino acids. The germline V gene has CDR1 SGHRS and CDR2 YFSETQ. The CDR3 here is CASLISANTGELFF. CDR3 nucleotides: TGCGCCAGCCTCATCAGTGCGAACACCGGGGAGCTGTTTTTT.

This clone has more than one count but fewer than ten. V and J are TRBV2 and TRBJ2-7; 9 nucleotides match TRBD1. J was trimmed by 5 bases and V by 6 bases; bases with no gene match: 5. The CDR3 is made up of 13 amino acids. Germline CDR1 SNHLY, CDR2 FYNNEI. CDR3 protein: CASSLRTGDEQYF. The CDR3 coding sequence is TGTGCCAGCAGCTTAAGGACAGGGGACGAGCAGTACTTC.

Turning to this clone: The sample has other DNA sequences that encode this CDR3 too. The rearrangement links TRBV5-1 to TRBJ1-1; D call uncertain. Trimming took off 0 bases at V and 1 base at J, with 4 bases between the two ends. The CDR3 has 13 residues. Per the germline V gene, CDR1 is SGHRS and CDR2 is YFSETQ. The CDR3, as DNA: TGCGCCAGCAGCTTGGGTGGGAACACTGAAGCTTTCTTT. Protein product: CASSLGGNTEAFF.

This chain uses TRBV7-9 with TRBJ2-7; possible D gene TRBD1, 6 bases. Deletions cut 6 bases from V and 5 bases from J, with 17 bases between. CDR1 and CDR2 from the germline V gene are SEHNR and FQNEAQ (reference sequence). The CDR3 covers 14 residues. Here the CDR3 DNA reads TGTGCCAGCAGTTTATTACTCGACAGGCACGAGCAGTACTTC. It is translated as CASSLLLDRHEQYF.

This chain uses TRBV28 with TRBJ2-3; TRBD2 matches 12 bases. With 7 bases clipped from V and 5 bases from J, the junction kept 4 bases outside the gene matches. Germline V lookup: CDR1 MDHEN, CDR2 SYDVKM. This CDR3 has 14 residues. The CDR3, as DNA: TGTGCCAGCACGCTAGCGGGGGGGTTAGATACGCAGTATTTT. It encodes CASTLAGGLDTQYF. Complete variable domain (other parts from reference TRBV28 and TRBJ2-3): DVKVTQSSRYLVKRTGEKVFLECVQDMDHENMFWYRQDPGLGLRLIYFSYDVKMKEKGDIPEGYSVSREKKERFSLILESASTNQTSMYLCASTLAGGLDTQYFGPGTRLTVL.

The chain couples TRBV5-1 to TRBJ1-2; D uncertain. Germline V gene sequence: CDR1 SGHRS, CDR2 YFSETQ. The germline V and J ends were trimmed by 0 bases and 8 bases, with 17 bases remaining between them. This CDR3 comprises 15 residues. Written as DNA, the CDR3 is TGCGCCAGCAGCTTGGCAGAGGTACGTCTTCAAGGCTACACCTTC. Translation: CASSLAEVRLQGYTF.

The chain's CDR3 is CASSLGHGRLTETQYF. In DNA form, the CDR3 reads TGTGCCAGCAGCTTAGGACATGGACGCCTTACTGAGACCCAGTACTTC. The chain is built from TRBV7-2 and TRBJ2-5; D ambiguous. Trimming removed 1 base at V and 5 bases at J, with 17 bases between. Looked up from germline, CDR1 is SGHTA and CDR2 is FQGNSA. The CDR3 has 16 amino acids.

This rearrangement joins TRBV28 to TRBJ2-3; 10 bases are shared with TRBD1. CDR3 length equals 16 residues. The V gene end was trimmed by 5 bases and the J gene end by 5 bases; junction bases not matched to a gene: 10. The germline V gene encodes CDR1 MDHEN and CDR2 SYDVKM. The CDR3 DNA is TGTGCCAGCAGTCCGCCGCCGGGACAGGGGAAAGATACGCAGTATTTT. Protein product: CASSPPPGQGKDTQYF.

The gene calls are TRBV5-1 and TRBJ2-2; no reliable D call. Trimming pared 5 bases from V and 5 bases from J, leaving 13 bases between. Germline values: CDR1 SGHRS, CDR2 YFSETQ. This CDR3 spans 14 amino acids. The CDR3 bases are TGCGCCAGCAGTCTGGGTTCTGGAACCGGGGAGCTGTTTTTT. Its translation is CASSLGSGTGELFF.

This rearrangement joins TRBV28 to TRBJ2-7; D gene ambiguous. The CDR3 is made up of 13 amino acids. Germline V gene sequence: CDR1 MDHEN, CDR2 SYDVKM. Trimming pared 7 bases from V and 4 bases from J, leaving 14 bases between. CDR3 in DNA: TGTGCCAGCACCCCCGGGCCAGCTTACGAGCAGTACTTC. It yields the protein CASTPGPAYEQYF.

This clone appeared a single time. V is TRBV5-1 and J is TRBJ1-2; TRBD1 might be the D (6 bases). The CDR3 runs 16 residues. Germline V gene data show CDR1 as SGHRS and CDR2 as YFSETQ. V dropped 0 bases and J dropped 4 bases, with 16 bases sitting between them. Here the CDR3 DNA reads TGCGCCAGCAGCTTGGTTGGGCAGGGGAAGTCCTATGGCTACACCTTC. Encoded protein: CASSLVGQGKSYGYTF. Using reference TRBV5-1 and TRBJ1-2 for the parts outside the CDR3, the full variable domain is KAGVTQTPRYLIKTRGQQVTLSCSPISGHRSVSWYQQTPGQGLQFLFEYFSETQRNKGNFPGRFSGRQFSNSRSEMNVSTLELGDSALYLCASSLVGQGKSYGYTFGSGTRLTVV.

The chain carries TRBV5-4 and TRBJ2-7; TRBD2 matches at 9 bases. Germline CDR1 is SGHNT and CDR2 is YYREEE (reference sequence). The V gene end was trimmed by 7 bases and the J gene end by 4 bases; junction bases not matched to a gene: 12. CDR3 length: 15 residues. CDR3 sequence reads: CASSFPASGAYEQYF. The CDR3 DNA sequence: TGTGCCAGCTCCTTCCCGGCTAGCGGGGCTTACGAGCAGTACTTC.

The chain employs TRBV9 and TRBJ1-2, with a weak D call TRBD1 (5 bases). The CDR3 sequence is 14 residues long. Trimming took off 4 bases at V and 2 bases at J, with 12 bases between the two ends. The germline CDR1 and CDR2 sequences are SGDLS and YYNGEE. CDR3 sequence: CASSPAGGNYGYTF. As DNA, the CDR3 is TGTGCCAGCAGCCCCGCCGGGGGAAACTATGGCTACACCTTC.

This clone came up a few times. The chain combines TRBV19 with TRBJ1-1; D not certain. V shed 3 bases and J shed 1 base, with 6 bases lying between them. This CDR3 contains 13 residues. Germline loops: CDR1 LNHDA, CDR2 SQIVND (reference sequence). Written as DNA, the CDR3 is TGTGCCAGTAGTATCGGGAAGAACACTGAAGCTTTCTTT. Its translation: CASSIGKNTEAFF. Full variable domain (outside the CDR3, taken from reference TRBV19 and TRBJ1-1): DGGITQSPKYLFRKEGQNVTLSCEQNLNHDAMYWYRQDPGQGLRLIYYSQIVNDFQKGDIAEGYSVSREKKESFPLTVTSAQKNPTAFYLCASSIGKNTEAFFGQGTRLTVV.

The chain links TRBV4-2 to TRBJ1-6, with 7 bases fitting TRBD1. The ends lost 0 bases at V and 7 bases at J; junction bases unmatched: 3. CDR1 is LGHNA and CDR2 is YNFKEQ in the germline V gene. This CDR3 is built from 15 residues. CDR3 region: CASSQEDRENSPLHF. DNA for the CDR3: TGTGCCAGCAGCCAAGAAGACAGGGAGAATTCACCCCTCCACTTT.

Only a few counts were recorded for this clone. This sequence joins TRBV25-1 and TRBJ2-2; D uncertain. The CDR3 has 16 residues. In germline, CDR1 is MGHDK, CDR2 SYGVNS. V lost 3 bases and J lost 4, with 15 bases in between. CDR3 DNA: TGTGCCAGCAGTGATGTTGGTCGGGTGGGCACCGGGGAGCTGTTTTTT. Translation: CASSDVGRVGTGELFF. Variable domain in full (rest from reference TRBV25-1 and TRBJ2-2): EADIYQTPRYLVIGTGKKITLECSQTMGHDKMYWYQQDPGMELHLIHYSYGVNSTEKGDLSSESTVSRIRTEHFPLTLESARPSHTSQYLCASSDVGRVGTGELFFGEGSRLTVL.